Below, 27 T cell receptor beta chains from the same sample are listed, as sequenced in a study of blood T cell repertoires in COVID-19. Clones were read by immunoSEQ multiplex PCR, and TCRdb kept only the in-frame ones, dropping some. Here the sample spans around 190,000 clones, more than 70% being singletons. Sequenced material: peripheral blood. The source of these receptors is a man aged 50 to 59 with COVID-19, enrolled during active disease.

In this sample, this clone turned up once. CDR3 DNA: TGTGCCAGCAGTTCAGGGGGCCGTTCACCCCTCCACTTT. It specifies CASSSGGRSPLHF. The rearrangement uses TRBV6-2 or TRBV6-3 and TRBJ1-6; 8 bases are shared with TRBD1. V lost 4 bases and J lost 9; bases outside the gene matches: 2. The CDR3 totals 13 residues. Germline V gene data show CDR1 as MNHEY and CDR2 as SVGEGT.

The chain carries TRBV5-1 and TRBJ2-7, with 9 bases fitting TRBD1. The germline V gene has CDR1 SGHRS and CDR2 YFSETQ. This CDR3 comprises 14 residues. Germline trimming cut 2 bases from V and 5 bases from J; bases unmatched to any gene: 5. The CDR3 protein is CASSFDRGSDEQYF. Here the CDR3 DNA reads TGCGCCAGCAGCTTTGACAGGGGGAGTGACGAGCAGTACTTC.

This clone was picked up a small number of times. The chain combines TRBV3-1 (or the pseudogene TRBV3-2) with TRBJ2-7; D remains unclear. The V end lost 0 bases, the J end lost 2 bases, and 11 bases lay between the germline ends. The germline gives CDR1 LGHDT, CDR2 YNNKEL (reference sequence). The CDR3 sequence is 15 residues long. The CDR3 protein is CASSQESGPPYEQYF. DNA of the CDR3: TGTGCCAGCAGCCAAGAGTCTGGGCCCCCCTACGAGCAGTACTTC.

This sequence joins TRBV5-8 and TRBJ2-7; D remains unclear. This CDR3 region has 13 residues. The V end was cut by 0 bases, the J end by 4 bases, with 8 bases between. Germline V CDR1 and CDR2: SGHTS, YDEGEE. The CDR3 DNA reads TGTGCCAGCAGCTTGGGGAGAGCTTACGAGCAGTACTTC. Translated, it gives CASSLGRAYEQYF. The entire variable domain, with the rest obtained from reference TRBV5-8 and TRBJ2-7, is as follows: EAGVTQSPTHLIKTRGQQATLRCSPISGHTSVYWYQQALGLGLQFLLWYDEGEERNRGNFPPRFSGRQFPNYSSELNVNALELEDSALYLCASSLGRAYEQYFGPGTRLTVT.

The chain employs TRBV7-9 and TRBJ2-3, with D perhaps matching TRBD1 (5 bases). The V end was cut by 1 base, the J end by 2 bases, with 13 bases between. This CDR3 contains 16 residues. CDR1 and CDR2 (germline): SEHNR, FQNEAQ (reference sequence). The CDR3: CASSLGPRENTDTQYF. CDR3 nucleotide sequence: TGTGCCAGCAGCTTAGGTCCCAGGGAAAACACAGATACGCAGTATTTT.

The chain has TRBV5-4 and TRBJ2-4; TRBD1 matches 7 bases. This CDR3 is built from 14 residues. In germline, CDR1 is SGHNT, CDR2 YYREEE (reference sequence). V trimming: 4 bases; J trimming: 6 bases; junction bases outside the gene matches: 7. The CDR3 DNA reads as TGTGCCAGCAGCCTGAGACAGGGCCCAAACATTCAGTACTTC. It translates to CASSLRQGPNIQYF.

The gene calls are TRBV7-6 and TRBJ1-4; D perhaps matches TRBD1 (5 bases). This CDR3 is built from 14 residues. V dropped 1 base and J dropped 7 bases, with 10 bases sitting between them. Germline lookup yields CDR1 SGHVS and CDR2 FNYEAQ. CDR3 DNA: TGTGCCAGCAGCTTAGGTACAGGTGCTGAAAAACTGTTTTTT. Protein product: CASSLGTGAEKLFF.

This clone was seen ten or more times. J is TRBJ2-1 and V is TRBV10-2; 9 bases are a match to TRBD2. V shed 3 bases, J shed 6 bases, and the junction held 9 bases outside the gene matches. The CDR3 totals 16 residues. The V gene's germline CDR1 is WSHSY and CDR2 SAAADI. This chain's CDR3 is CASSDSGTSYPNEQFF. CDR3 nucleotide sequence: TGCGCCAGCAGTGACTCCGGGACTAGCTATCCCAATGAGCAGTTCTTC.

CDR3 loop: CARYIQQVYTEAFF. CDR3 coding DNA: TGTGCCAGATATATACAGCAAGTTTACACTGAAGCTTTCTTT. The chain joins TRBV5-3 to TRBJ1-1; D call uncertain. TRBV5-3 is an ORF, and what it does is uncertain. Trimming removed 7 bases from V and 3 bases from J, with 16 bases in between. CDR3 length: 14 amino acids.

The table lists this clone with a few counts. The chain employs TRBV27 and TRBJ2-2, with 11 nucleotides matching TRBD2. The V gene end was trimmed by 3 bases and the J gene end by 0 bases; junction bases not matched to a gene: 3. The CDR3 loop spans 17 amino acids. Germline CDR1 is MNHEY and CDR2 is SMNVEV (reference sequence). The CDR3 sequence is CASSFRLAGSNTGELFF. In DNA, the CDR3 is TGTGCCAGCAGTTTCCGACTAGCGGGATCGAACACCGGGGAGCTGTTTTTT.

The chain is built from TRBV23-1 and TRBJ2-7, with D maybe TRBD1 (7 bases). TRBV23-1 is treated as an ORF (open reading frame) with a function not yet certain. V lost 0 bases, J lost 1 base, and 16 bases lay in between. The CDR3 sequence is 17 residues long. CDR3 sequence (DNA): TGCGCCAGCAGTCAATCGTCGGGAGAGGGGGCTTCCTACGAGCAGTACTTC. It translates to CASSQSSGEGASYEQYF.

The CDR3 loop reads CASSSTGAGGYTF. CDR3 nucleotides: TGTGCCAGCAGTTCAACAGGGGCGGGCGGCTACACCTTC. The rearrangement uses TRBV6-5 and TRBJ1-2, with 7 bases that match TRBD1. J lost 8 bases, V lost 4 bases, and 7 bases had no gene match. The CDR3 consists of 13 residues. Germline V gene lookup returns CDR1 MNHEY and CDR2 SVGAGI.

The chain has TRBV19 and TRBJ2-4; D is possibly TRBD2 (6 bases). Germline CDR1 LNHDA, CDR2 SQIVND (reference sequence). The germline V and J ends were trimmed by 5 bases and 7 bases, with 18 bases remaining between them. CDR3 size: 15 residues. This chain's CDR3 is CASSLSPSRGNIQYF. In DNA, the CDR3 is TGTGCCAGTAGTCTGTCCCCGTCACGGGGGAACATTCAGTACTTC.

The V call is TRBV10-3, the J call TRBJ2-1, with TRBD1 as a possible D gene (5 bases). The ends were cut back, 4 bases at V and 7 bases at J, with 11 bases in the middle. The CDR3 spans 13 residues. The germline V gene has CDR1 ENHRY and CDR2 SYGVKD. CDR3 in DNA: TGTGCCATCAGTGGCCTAAGGGGTAATGAGCAGTTCTTC. Translation: CAISGLRGNEQFF.

The chain couples TRBV9 to TRBJ2-3, with 8 nucleotides matching TRBD1. Germline lookup yields CDR1 SGDLS and CDR2 YYNGEE. The CDR3 is 15 amino acids. V lost 3 bases and J lost 1; bases outside the gene matches: 4. This CDR3 is CASSAGTGGTDTQYF. The CDR3 region has the DNA TGTGCCAGCAGCGCAGGGACAGGTGGCACAGATACGCAGTATTTT.

This clone was seen just once. The chain uses TRBV6-2 or TRBV6-3 and TRBJ2-5; TRBD2 agrees at 7 bases. This CDR3 region has 15 residues. The trim removed 2 bases at V and 3 bases at J, leaving 6 bases unmatched. CDR1 and CDR2 from the germline V gene are MNHEY and SVGEGT. Here the CDR3 reads CASSYGTTKKETQYF. DNA of the CDR3: TGTGCCAGCAGTTACGGGACTACGAAAAAAGAGACCCAGTACTTC.

This rearrangement joins TRBV11-1 to TRBJ1-1; 9 bases align to TRBD1. The trim removed 5 bases at V and 7 bases at J, leaving 5 bases unmatched. CDR1 SGHAT and CDR2 FQDESV come from the germline V gene (reference sequence). This CDR3 comprises 13 residues. The chain's CDR3 is CASSATGGVEAFF. The CDR3 nucleotides read TGTGCCAGCAGCGCCACAGGGGGCGTTGAAGCTTTCTTT.

This clone was seen only once. This chain connects TRBV10-3 to TRBJ2-7; 9 bases are shared with TRBD1. In germline, CDR1 is ENHRY, CDR2 SYGVKD. V gave up 4 bases and J gave up 7 bases; unmatched junction bases: 8. This CDR3 contains 14 residues. CDR3 sequence: CAISGSDRGREQYF. The CDR3, as DNA: TGTGCCATCAGTGGCTCGGACAGGGGTAGGGAGCAGTACTTC.

DNA of the CDR3: TGTGCCAGCACCCCAACAGGGCGTAATTCACCCCTCCACTTT. Translating it yields CASTPTGRNSPLHF. The chain couples TRBV3-1 (or the pseudogene TRBV3-2) to TRBJ1-6, with D tentatively TRBD1 (6 bases). This CDR3 comprises 14 residues. V was shortened by 7 bases and J by 6 bases, with 13 bases between the two germline ends. Germline CDR1 is LGHDT and CDR2 is YNNKEL (reference sequence).

The rearrangement joins TRBV19 to TRBJ2-3, with 9 positions matching TRBD2. The CDR3 contains 17 residues. With V trimmed by 3 bases and J by 3 bases, 10 bases remained unmatched. Looked up from germline, CDR1 is LNHDA and CDR2 is SQIVND (reference sequence). The CDR3 DNA sequence: TGTGCCAGTAGTATCCGTTCTAGCGGGATAGTGACAGATACGCAGTATTTT. It is translated as CASSIRSSGIVTDTQYF.

The CDR3 loop is CASNRGGSSYEQYF. The CDR3 DNA sequence: TGTGCCAGCAACCGGGGGGGTAGCTCCTACGAGCAGTACTTC. The rearrangement joins TRBV28 to TRBJ2-7; 8 positions agree with TRBD2. The V segment lost 7 bases and the J segment 0 bases; nucleotides outside the gene matches: 5. The CDR3 is 14 amino acids. In germline, CDR1 is MDHEN, CDR2 SYDVKM.

The rearrangement links TRBV27 to TRBJ2-3, with 9 bases fitting TRBD1. V shed 5 bases and J 2 bases; nucleotides not matched to a gene: 17. CDR1 and CDR2 (germline): MNHEY, SMNVEV (reference sequence). The CDR3 length is 19 residues. The CDR3 reads CASSPWTGDGDWATDTQYF. The CDR3 region has the DNA TGTGCCAGCAGTCCTTGGACAGGGGATGGCGATTGGGCCACAGATACGCAGTATTTT.

This clone was detected once. The V call is TRBV5-4, the J call TRBJ2-3, with 11 bases identical to TRBD2. Germline lookup yields CDR1 SGHNT and CDR2 YYREEE (reference sequence). CDR3 length equals 17 residues. J was trimmed by 0 bases and V by 4 bases; bases with no gene match: 7. CDR3 amino acids: CASSAGLAGTSTDTQYF. The CDR3 DNA sequence: TGTGCCAGCAGCGCCGGACTAGCGGGTACTAGCACAGATACGCAGTATTTT.

This clone was seen a single time. The chain couples TRBV5-4 to TRBJ1-2, with D possibly being TRBD1 (5 bases). Germline V lookup: CDR1 SGHNT, CDR2 YYREEE (reference sequence). With 4 bases removed from V and 4 bases from J, the gap between germline ends came to 14 bases. CDR3 length equals 14 residues. The CDR3 region is CASSPGGGFYGYTF. The CDR3 coding sequence is TGTGCCAGCAGCCCGGGGGGAGGGTTCTATGGCTACACCTTC.

The V call is TRBV9, the J call TRBJ2-5; TRBD1 is a possible D gene (6 bases). The CDR3 has 14 amino acids. The ends were cut back, 3 bases at V and 6 bases at J, with 15 bases in the middle. Germline V lookup: CDR1 SGDLS, CDR2 YYNGEE. The CDR3 nucleotides are TGTGCCAGCAGCGACTCGGGACACCGAAAGACCCAGTACTTC. It is translated as CASSDSGHRKTQYF.

V gene TRBV24-1 combines with J gene TRBJ1-1; no firm D call. Germline V gene data show CDR1 as KGHDR and CDR2 as SFDVKD. With 4 bases removed from V and 0 bases from J, the gap between germline ends came to 20 bases. The length of the CDR3 is 18 residues. In nucleotides, the CDR3 is TGTGCCACCAGTGAGGGTCAACCAAGGACTGGCTTGAACACTGAAGCTTTCTTT. As protein: CATSEGQPRTGLNTEAFF.

This clone has more than one count but fewer than ten. The chain employs TRBV30 and TRBJ1-4; unclear D gene. With 2 bases removed from V and 8 bases from J, the gap between germline ends came to 12 bases. The CDR3 is 13 amino acids. Per germline, CDR1 GTSNPN and CDR2 SVGIG (reference sequence). CDR3 in DNA: TGTGCCTGGAGTCCCGGGATCTCCGAAAAACTGTTTTTT. Its translation is CAWSPGISEKLFF.